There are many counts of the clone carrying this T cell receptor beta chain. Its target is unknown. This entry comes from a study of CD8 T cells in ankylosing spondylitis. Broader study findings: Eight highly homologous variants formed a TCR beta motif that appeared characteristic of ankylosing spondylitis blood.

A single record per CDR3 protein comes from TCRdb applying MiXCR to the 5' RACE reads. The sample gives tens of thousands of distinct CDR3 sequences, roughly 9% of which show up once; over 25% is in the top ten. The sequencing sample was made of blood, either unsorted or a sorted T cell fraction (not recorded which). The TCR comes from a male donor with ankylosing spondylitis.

The CDR3 coding sequence is TGTGCCAGCAGTTTATCGGGCCGGGTGGCGGGAGAGGGCGGGGAGCTGTTTTTT. It encodes CASSLSGRVAGEGGELFF. The rearrangement links TRBV27 to TRBJ2-2; TRBD2 matches 7 bases. The CDR3 spans 18 residues. Germline V gene data show CDR1 as MNHEY and CDR2 as SMNVEV (reference sequence). With V trimmed by 0 bases and J by 7 bases, 14 bases remained unmatched.